This TCR beta chain derives from a study of blood T cell repertoires in COVID-19. The authors' processing: By means of reference gene primer amplification, nucleated cell counts were estimated. Generated by immunoSEQ multiplex PCR, the TCRdb table keeps only in-frame clones and is missing some. V, J and clone size were drawn from that table, and D and trimming were deduced from the DNA. Of 55,000 to 80,000 clones listed, around three quarters are singletons. CDR3 length: 18 amino acids. Germline V gene lookup returns CDR1 SGHVS and CDR2 FNYEAQ. Germline trimming cut 5 bases from V and 0 bases from J; bases unmatched to any gene: 9.

This receptor was obtained from a human donor in a cohort sampled during active COVID-19. This chain joins TRBV7-6 and TRBJ1-6; TRBD1 matches at 8 bases. The sequenced material came from peripheral blood. The DNA for the CDR3 is TGTGCCAGCAGCGAAGGGGGGGACAGGCGCTCCTATAATTCACCCCTCCACTTT. Translating gives CASSEGGDRRSYNSPLHF.